A single sample gave rise to the 29 T cell receptor beta chains below, sequenced in a study of blood T cell repertoires in COVID-19. Measured with immunoSEQ multiplex PCR; TCRdb has only the in-frame clones, and not every one. The sample yields approximately 150,000 clones, approximately 83% seen once. The sequenced sample consisted of peripheral blood. These TCRs come from a man between 65 and 85 years old with acute or convalescent COVID-19.

V is TRBV18 and J is TRBJ2-1; no firm D call. Trimming removed 5 bases at V and 0 bases at J, with 8 bases between. The CDR3 extends over 14 amino acids. The V gene's germline CDR1 is KGHSH and CDR2 LQKENI. The CDR3 region has the DNA TGTGCCAGCTCAAGGTCGGGCTCCTACAATGAGCAGTTCTTC. Its protein product is CASSRSGSYNEQFF.

The V call is TRBV6-5, the J call TRBJ1-2; 7 bases map to TRBD1. The germline V gene has CDR1 MNHEY and CDR2 SVGAGI. V lost 7 bases and J lost 3; bases outside the gene matches: 8. The CDR3 covers 14 residues. The CDR3 sequence is CASKGTGDYYGYTF. CDR3 nucleotide sequence: TGTGCCAGCAAGGGCACAGGGGATTACTATGGCTACACCTTC.

The CDR3 protein is CASRHRDNEQFF. CDR3 sequence (DNA): TGTGCCAGTAGACACAGGGACAATGAGCAGTTCTTC. This chain links TRBV19 with TRBJ2-1, with D possibly matching TRBD1 (6 bases). Trimming cost V 6 bases and J 5 bases, with 8 bases left between them. Per germline, CDR1 LNHDA and CDR2 SQIVND (reference sequence). There are 12 residues in the CDR3.

The chain joins TRBV19 to TRBJ1-4; weak D call: TRBD1 (5 bases). This CDR3 contains 15 residues. Between the trimmed V and J ends, which lost 5 bases and 0 bases, there was a span of 10 bases. The germline gives CDR1 LNHDA, CDR2 SQIVND (reference sequence). The CDR3 DNA reads as TGTGCCAGTAGTGTCAGGGATCCAACTAATGAAAAACTGTTTTTT. As protein: CASSVRDPTNEKLFF.

The V and J genes are TRBV5-4 and TRBJ2-1; TRBD2 matches 9 bases. This CDR3 spans 17 amino acids. V was clipped by 2 bases and J by 8 bases; unmatched bases: 14. Germline V CDR1 and CDR2: SGHNT, YYREEE (reference sequence). CDR3 protein: CASSLGPLAGPRDEQFF. The CDR3 DNA is TGTGCCAGCAGCTTAGGACCCCTAGCGGGGCCTAGGGATGAGCAGTTCTTC. The whole variable domain, remainder taken from reference TRBV5-4 and TRBJ2-1, is ETGVTQSPTHLIKTRGQQVTLRCSSQSGHNTVSWYQQALGQGPQFIFQYYREEENGRGNFPPRFSGLQFPNYSSELNVNALELDDSALYLCASSLGPLAGPRDEQFFGPGTRLTVL.

The rearrangement uses TRBV4-1 and TRBJ2-3, with 15 nucleotides matching TRBD2. The germline V gene encodes CDR1 MGHRA and CDR2 YSYEKL. CDR3 length: 21 amino acids. The trim removed 3 bases at V and 2 bases at J, leaving 15 bases unmatched. DNA for the CDR3: TGCGCCAGCAGCCAGACCCCCTGGACTAGCGGGAGGGCCGGGAACACAGATACGCAGTATTTT. It specifies CASSQTPWTSGRAGNTDTQYF.

The chain combines TRBV7-9 with TRBJ1-2, with D hard to call. Germline assignment: CDR1 SEHNR and CDR2 FQNEAQ (reference sequence). The CDR3 has 15 amino acids. Deletions cut 0 bases from V and 2 bases from J, with 10 bases between. In DNA form, the CDR3 reads TGTGCCAGCAGCTTAGCCTCGGCGGGCAACTATGGCTACACCTTC. It specifies CASSLASAGNYGYTF. The full variable domain, completed using reference TRBV7-9 and TRBJ1-2, is DTGVSQNPRHKITKRGQNVTFRCDPISEHNRLYWYRQTLGQGPEFLTYFQNEAQLEKSRLLSDRFSAERPKGSFSTLEIQRTEQGDSAMYLCASSLASAGNYGYTFGSGTRLTVV.

V and J are TRBV6-2 or TRBV6-3 and TRBJ2-1; 9 positions match TRBD1. CDR1 is MNHEY, CDR2 SVGEGT, per germline. The junction had 7 bases not matched to a gene; V was cut back by 2 bases and J by 8 bases. This CDR3 has 15 amino acids. The CDR3 bases are TGTGCCAGCAGTTACCCGGGACAGGGTATCGATGAGCAGTTCTTC. It is translated as CASSYPGQGIDEQFF.

The chain joins TRBV7-9 to TRBJ2-1; weak D call: TRBD1 (6 bases). Trimming pared 4 bases from V and 10 bases from J, leaving 8 bases between. The CDR3 runs 11 residues. CDR1 and CDR2 from the germline V gene are SEHNR and FQNEAQ (reference sequence). The CDR3 reads CASSSGTEQFF. The CDR3 region has the DNA TGTGCCAGCAGCTCCGGGACAGAGCAGTTCTTC.

The gene calls are TRBV19 and TRBJ1-1; 10 bases match TRBD1. The CDR3 loop spans 15 amino acids. V gave up 2 bases and J gave up 4 bases; unmatched junction bases: 4. Per germline, CDR1 LNHDA and CDR2 SQIVND (reference sequence). The CDR3 DNA is TGTGCCAGTAGTATAAAGGGACAGGGGACCACTGAAGCTTTCTTT. It is translated as CASSIKGQGTTEAFF. Filled out from reference TRBV19 and TRBJ1-1, the complete variable domain reads DGGITQSPKYLFRKEGQNVTLSCEQNLNHDAMYWYRQDPGQGLRLIYYSQIVNDFQKGDIAEGYSVSREKKESFPLTVTSAQKNPTAFYLCASSIKGQGTTEAFFGQGTRLTVV.

The chain is built from TRBV27 and TRBJ1-1; the D gene is possibly TRBD1 (5 bases). This CDR3 is built from 13 residues. Germline CDR1 and CDR2: MNHEY and SMNVEV (reference sequence). Deletions cut 3 bases from V and 1 base from J, with 6 bases between. CDR3 protein: CASSLGGNTEAFF. CDR3 DNA sequence: TGTGCCAGCAGTTTGGGGGGGAACACTGAAGCTTTCTTT.

For the CDR3, the DNA is TGTGCCAGCAGCAGGGATTGGACCTACGAGCAGTACTTC. As protein: CASSRDWTYEQYF. The V call is TRBV12-3 or TRBV12-4, the J call TRBJ2-7; tentatively, D is TRBD1 (5 bases). The V and J ends lost 6 bases and 2 bases respectively, with 11 bases between them. The CDR3 covers 13 residues.

DNA of the CDR3: TGTGCCAGCAGCAAACGAGGAGGGGATAAAAACATTCAGTACTTC. Residues: CASSKRGGDKNIQYF. The rearrangement uses TRBV4-2 and TRBJ2-4, with D perhaps matching TRBD2 (6 bases). V gave up 5 bases and J gave up 4 bases, with 15 bases separating them. From germline, CDR1 is LGHNA and CDR2 YNFKEQ. This CDR3 comprises 15 residues.

This chain uses TRBV18 with TRBJ1-6; 11 positions match TRBD1. The germline CDR1 and CDR2 sequences are KGHSH and LQKENI. The length of the CDR3 is 17 residues. J gave up 10 bases and V 1 base, and 9 bases lay outside the gene matches. The CDR3 protein is CASSPLFPGQGESPLHF. DNA for the CDR3: TGTGCCAGCTCACCACTATTCCCGGGACAGGGGGAATCACCCCTCCACTTT.

The V gene is TRBV5-1, the J gene TRBJ2-1; 9 bases line up with TRBD2. This CDR3 has 15 residues. The ends lost 2 bases at V and 5 bases at J; junction bases unmatched: 5. Germline CDR1 and CDR2: SGHRS and YFSETQ. The DNA for the CDR3 is TGCGCCAGCAGCTTTCTAGCGGGAACTCACAATGAGCAGTTCTTC. This sequence encodes CASSFLAGTHNEQFF.

Concerning this clone: One junction end disagrees with the germline gene, perhaps due to a read error. V and J are TRBV24-1 and TRBJ2-1; 9 bases align to TRBD2. The CDR3 has 15 amino acids. The germline gives CDR1 KGHDR, CDR2 SFDVKD. The CDR3: CATSNAGGSYDEQFF. CDR3 bases: TGTGCCACCAGTAACGCGGGAGGGTCCTACGATGAGCAGTTCTTC.

This chain connects TRBV7-2 to TRBJ1-1; no reliable D call. The CDR3 length is 15 residues. Germline values: CDR1 SGHTA, CDR2 FQGNSA. V gave up 5 bases and J gave up 0 bases, with 13 bases separating them. CDR3 nucleotides: TGTGCCAGCAGCACCCGGACGACTATGAACACTGAAGCTTTCTTT. Its protein product is CASSTRTTMNTEAFF. Full variable domain (missing parts from reference TRBV7-2 and TRBJ1-1): GAGVSQSPSNKVTEKGKDVELRCDPISGHTALYWYRQSLGQGLEFLIYFQGNSAPDKSGLPSDRFSAERTGGSVSTLTIQRTQQEDSAVYLCASSTRTTMNTEAFFGQGTRLTVV.

The chain recombines TRBV7-8 with TRBJ2-1; 10 positions agree with TRBD2. This CDR3 contains 18 residues. Germline trimming cut 1 base from V and 7 bases from J; bases unmatched to any gene: 13. The germline V gene has CDR1 SGHVS and CDR2 FQNEAQ. The CDR3 protein is CASSLGWGPAGGLNEQFF. DNA of the CDR3: TGTGCCAGCAGCTTAGGGTGGGGGCCAGCGGGAGGGCTGAATGAGCAGTTCTTC. The full variable domain, rest sourced from reference TRBV7-8 and TRBJ2-1, is GAGVSQSPRYKVAKRGQDVALRCDPISGHVSLFWYQQALGQGPEFLTYFQNEAQLDKSGLPSDRFFAERPEGSVSTLKIQRTQQEDSAVYLCASSLGWGPAGGLNEQFFGPGTRLTVL.

The V and J genes are TRBV19 and TRBJ2-7; D not resolved. Trimming stripped 7 bases from V and 2 bases from J, with 18 bases between. CDR3 length: 15 amino acids. Germline values: CDR1 LNHDA, CDR2 SQIVND (reference sequence). The CDR3 reads CASTPPLGIAYEQYF. CDR3 coding DNA: TGTGCCAGTACCCCCCCCCTAGGAATCGCCTACGAGCAGTACTTC.

J is TRBJ2-6 and V is TRBV30; a weak D match, TRBD1 (5 bases). This CDR3 spans 16 amino acids. Germline CDR1 and CDR2: GTSNPN and SVGIG (reference sequence). V lost 3 bases to trimming and J lost 0 bases, with 12 bases between them. The CDR3 loop is CAWRVTGSSGANVLTF. In DNA, the CDR3 is TGTGCCTGGAGGGTTACAGGAAGCTCTGGGGCCAACGTCCTGACTTTC.

The CDR3 DNA is TGTGCCAGTAGAGGCGCGGGAGATTCCTACAATGAGCAGTTCTTC. Protein product: CASRGAGDSYNEQFF. The genes are TRBV19 and TRBJ2-1, with 7 positions matching TRBD2. The CDR3 is 15 amino acids. Trimming at V came to 6 bases and at J to 1 base, leaving 6 bases not matched to a gene. Germline CDR1 reads LNHDA; CDR2 reads SQIVND (reference sequence).

The chain uses TRBV19 and TRBJ1-1; D remains ambiguous. The CDR3 loop spans 13 amino acids. V lost 3 bases and J 5 bases, leaving 10 bases between the germline ends. Looked up from germline, CDR1 is LNHDA and CDR2 is SQIVND (reference sequence). The CDR3 coding sequence is TGTGCCAGTAGTATCCTCTCCGGGACTGAAGCTTTCTTT. Residues: CASSILSGTEAFF.

The chain carries TRBV5-4 and TRBJ2-5, with 7 positions matching TRBD2. The ends lost 1 base at V and 5 bases at J; junction bases unmatched: 8. The CDR3 has 15 amino acids. CDR1 is SGHNT and CDR2 is YYREEE in the germline V gene (reference sequence). CDR3 nucleotides: TGTGCCAGCAGCTTGAGGGGTACTAGCGCTGAGACCCAGTACTTC. It yields the protein CASSLRGTSAETQYF.

V gene TRBV10-3 combines with J gene TRBJ1-5; 10 bases line up with TRBD1. Germline V lookup: CDR1 ENHRY, CDR2 SYGVKD. The CDR3 has 14 residues. Trimming at V came to 10 bases and at J to 7 bases, leaving 10 bases not matched to a gene. CDR3 protein: CATRTGGPRQPQHF. DNA of the CDR3: TGTGCCACCCGGACAGGGGGACCGCGACAGCCCCAGCATTTT.

This chain uses TRBV19 with TRBJ1-5, with D possibly matching TRBD1 (5 bases). The V gene's germline CDR1 is LNHDA and CDR2 SQIVND (reference sequence). The V end lost 6 bases, the J end lost 7 bases, and 16 bases lay between the germline ends. The CDR3 extends over 14 amino acids. The CDR3 spells CASSLGGGKQPQHF. In DNA, the CDR3 is TGTGCCAGTAGCCTGGGCGGGGGGAAACAGCCCCAGCATTTT.

This clone was observed a few times. The chain uses TRBV3-1 (or the pseudogene TRBV3-2) and TRBJ2-7, with TRBD2 matching 10 bases. Trimming removed 5 bases from V and 7 bases from J; junction bases left unmatched: 11. This CDR3 is 15 amino acids long. Germline lookup yields CDR1 LGHDT and CDR2 YNNKEL (reference sequence). CDR3 bases: TGTGCCAGCAGCGTACTAGCGGGATCTTCGGGGGAGCAGTACTTC. Its protein product is CASSVLAGSSGEQYF.

The rearrangement uses TRBV7-9 and TRBJ1-1, with D hard to call. Germline values: CDR1 SEHNR, CDR2 FQNEAQ (reference sequence). V gave up 1 base and J gave up 1 base, with 13 bases separating them. CDR3 length: 16 amino acids. The DNA of the CDR3 is TGTGCCAGCAGCTTAGGGACGGGAGACGGGAACACTGAAGCTTTCTTT. As protein: CASSLGTGDGNTEAFF.

The chain is built from TRBV25-1 and TRBJ2-1; the D gene is possibly TRBD2 (6 bases). The V and J ends lost 7 bases and 10 bases respectively, with 17 bases between them. Germline CDR1 and CDR2: MGHDK and SYGVNS. The CDR3 is 13 amino acids. CDR3 bases: TGTGCCAGCACCCGGGACTCGCACGAGGAGCAGTTCTTC. Translated, it gives CASTRDSHEEQFF.

This clone has just a few counts. The gene calls are TRBV7-6 and TRBJ1-5; D remains unclear. Germline CDR1 is SGHVS and CDR2 is FNYEAQ. V lost 6 bases to trimming and J lost 1 base, with 7 bases between them. This CDR3 has 13 residues. Here the CDR3 reads CASSPRSNQPQHF. For the CDR3, the DNA is TGTGCCAGCAGTCCTAGGAGCAATCAGCCCCAGCATTTT.